One and the same sample provided the 22 T cell receptor beta chains below, sequenced in a study of cytomegalovirus exposure and HLA in healthy donors. Primers for the PCR totalled 60 Vbeta and 13 Jbeta. Clones were read by immunoSEQ multiplex PCR, and TCRdb kept only the in-frame ones, dropping some. The data show roughly 54,000 clones, approximately 80% seen once. Input material: PBMCs. The receptors shown here come from a man between 45 and 60 years old in good health and CMV-seronegative.

A single count supports this clone. This rearrangement joins TRBV7-3 to TRBJ1-1, with D perhaps TRBD1 (6 bases). The length of the CDR3 is 14 residues. CDR1 is SGHTA and CDR2 is FQGTGA in the germline V gene. Trimming removed 4 bases from V and 3 bases from J, with 12 bases in between. In nucleotides, the CDR3 is TGTGCCAGCAGCTCCTACAGGGTTGACACTGAAGCTTTCTTT. It is translated as CASSSYRVDTEAFF.

The chain has TRBV6-5 and TRBJ1-6, with TRBD1 identical over 7 bases. The V segment lost 0 bases and the J segment 6 bases; nucleotides outside the gene matches: 2. CDR1 MNHEY and CDR2 SVGAGI come from the germline V gene. The CDR3 spans 15 residues. This chain's CDR3 is CASSYSEGANSPLHF. DNA of the CDR3: TGTGCCAGCAGTTACTCGGAGGGGGCTAATTCACCCCTCCACTTT.

V and J are TRBV11-3 and TRBJ2-2; TRBD2 aligns across 10 bases. V lost 4 bases, J lost 4 bases, and 3 bases stayed unmatched. Per the germline V gene, CDR1 is SGHNT and CDR2 is YENEEA. This CDR3 has 15 amino acids. CDR3 in amino acids: CASSSLAGTTGELFF. CDR3 nucleotide sequence: TGTGCCAGCAGCTCACTAGCGGGGACCACCGGGGAGCTGTTTTTT.

This clone appeared a few times. The chain joins TRBV2 to TRBJ2-5; TRBD2 matches 11 bases. Unmatched junction bases numbered 16, after V lost 2 bases and J lost 11 bases. There are 17 residues in the CDR3. Per the germline V gene, CDR1 is SNHLY and CDR2 is FYNNEI. Here the CDR3 reads CASSERWRLAGGLLQYF. The CDR3 nucleotides read TGTGCCAGCAGTGAAAGATGGCGGCTAGCGGGGGGCTTGTTGCAGTACTTC.

This clone occurred a few times. V is TRBV5-1 and J is TRBJ2-4; 15 bases agree with TRBD2. Per the germline V gene, CDR1 is SGHRS and CDR2 is YFSETQ. The CDR3 runs 16 residues. J gave up 8 bases and V 4 bases, and 7 bases lay outside the gene matches. The DNA for the CDR3 is TGCGCCAGCAGCCCGGGACTAGCGGGGGGCCGGGACATTCAGTACTTC. It specifies CASSPGLAGGRDIQYF.

V usage is TRBV7-2 and J usage is TRBJ2-6, with D tentatively TRBD1 (5 bases). The CDR3 totals 16 residues. Trimming took 5 bases from V and 1 from J, leaving 12 bases between them. CDR1 is SGHTA, CDR2 FQGNSA, per germline. DNA of the CDR3: TGTGCCAGCAGCCCAGTCAGGGTATCTGGGGCCAACGTCCTGACTTTC. Protein product: CASSPVRVSGANVLTF.

V gene TRBV13 combines with J gene TRBJ2-1; D is ambiguous. Germline assignment: CDR1 PRHDT and CDR2 FYEKMQ (reference sequence). The V and J ends lost 2 bases and 0 bases respectively, with 5 bases between them. The CDR3 covers 14 residues. CDR3 loop: CASSLRSSYNEQFF. The CDR3 bases are TGTGCCAGCAGCTTAAGGAGCTCCTACAATGAGCAGTTCTTC.

The genes are TRBV2 and TRBJ1-5; a possible D gene is TRBD1 (5 bases). Per germline, CDR1 SNHLY and CDR2 FYNNEI. The CDR3 covers 15 residues. The V end lost 5 bases, the J end lost 0 bases, and 11 bases lay between the germline ends. DNA of the CDR3: TGTGCCAGCAGTAAACAGGAGAATAGCAATCAGCCCCAGCATTTT. This translates into CASSKQENSNQPQHF.

The V and J genes are TRBV6-1 and TRBJ2-2, with unresolved D. Per the germline V gene, CDR1 is MNHNS and CDR2 is SASEGT. V shed 5 bases and J shed 6 bases, with 4 bases lying between them. CDR3 size: 11 residues. DNA of the CDR3: TGTGCCAGCAGTCCCGCCGGGGAGCTGTTTTTT. This gives the protein CASSPAGELFF.

The chain is built from TRBV7-9 and TRBJ2-7; tentatively, D is TRBD1 (6 bases). CDR3 size: 13 residues. Germline CDR1 reads SEHNR; CDR2 reads FQNEAQ (reference sequence). V was cut by 1 base and J by 8 bases, with 12 bases left in between. CDR3 nucleotide sequence: TGTGCCAGCAGCTTAGTCGGGACACCTCAGCAGTACTTC. Its translation: CASSLVGTPQQYF.

The V gene is TRBV7-8, the J gene TRBJ1-5; D not resolved. The CDR3 extends over 16 amino acids. The germline V and J ends were trimmed by 2 bases and 5 bases, with 16 bases remaining between them. The germline V gene has CDR1 SGHVS and CDR2 FQNEAQ. The CDR3 nucleotides are TGTGCCAGCAGCTTAAGGTCGGAAGTCGGGTATCAGCCCCAGCATTTT. Its protein is CASSLRSEVGYQPQHF.

The chain carries TRBV7-3 and TRBJ2-1, with 10 bases matching TRBD2. Germline loops: CDR1 SGHTA, CDR2 FQGTGA. Trimming removed 4 bases from V and 2 bases from J; junction bases left unmatched: 2. CDR3 length: 15 residues. CDR3 sequence reads: CASSSLAGAYNEQFF. CDR3 bases: TGTGCCAGCAGCTCGCTAGCGGGGGCCTACAATGAGCAGTTCTTC.

This chain links TRBV28 with TRBJ1-6; possible D gene TRBD1, 5 bases. V lost 7 bases to trimming and J lost 3 bases, with 10 bases between them. The CDR3 has 14 residues. The germline gives CDR1 MDHEN, CDR2 SYDVKM. The CDR3 nucleotides are TGTGCCAGCAAGGAGACAGACTATAATTCACCCCTCCACTTT. This encodes CASKETDYNSPLHF.

This clone has a handful of counts. This rearrangement joins TRBV14 to TRBJ1-4; perhaps TRBD1 as D (6 bases). CDR1 is SGHDN, CDR2 FVKESK, per germline. CDR3 length: 15 residues. V lost 5 bases and J lost 7, with 17 bases in between. The CDR3 DNA follows: TGTGCCAGCAGCAGATCAGGGGCCCTTTTTGAAAAACTGTTTTTT. Residues: CASSRSGALFEKLFF.

The chain is built from TRBV7-7 and TRBJ2-7, with TRBD1 matching 7 bases. The CDR3 contains 13 residues. With 5 bases clipped from V and 5 bases from J, the junction kept 6 bases outside the gene matches. The germline CDR1 and CDR2 sequences are SSHAT and FNYEAQ (reference sequence). CDR3 in DNA: TGTGCCAGCAGCCCGACAGGGATCCACGAGCAGTACTTC. Its protein product is CASSPTGIHEQYF.

CDR3 in amino acids: CASSVATLAGGPETQYF. DNA for the CDR3: TGTGCCAGCAGCGTAGCGACTTTGGCGGGGGGGCCTGAGACCCAGTACTTC. This chain joins TRBV28 and TRBJ2-5, with 9 positions matching TRBD2. The V and J ends lost 6 bases and 5 bases, in that order; junction bases with no gene match: 16. The CDR3 spans 17 residues. Germline V gene sequence: CDR1 MDHEN, CDR2 SYDVKM.

This clone appeared once. The gene calls are TRBV27 and TRBJ2-3; no firm D call. The CDR3 contains 14 residues. V shed 3 bases and J shed 0 bases, with 7 bases lying between them. In germline, CDR1 is MNHEY, CDR2 SMNVEV (reference sequence). CDR3: CASSFVYSTDTQYF. The CDR3, as DNA: TGTGCCAGCAGTTTTGTATATAGCACAGATACGCAGTATTTT.

This clone showed up just a few times. The chain links TRBV4-2 to TRBJ2-2, with D tentatively TRBD1 (6 bases). Germline loops: CDR1 LGHNA, CDR2 YNFKEQ. This CDR3 contains 16 residues. Trimming removed 0 bases from V and 1 base from J, with 9 bases in between. CDR3 loop: CASSQEGTKNTGELFF. CDR3 bases: TGTGCCAGCAGCCAAGAGGGGACAAAGAACACCGGGGAGCTGTTTTTT.

On this clone: The sample contains more than one DNA sequence encoding this CDR3. The chain is built from TRBV6-4 and TRBJ2-3; tentatively, D is TRBD2 (7 bases). This CDR3 spans 14 amino acids. Germline V gene data show CDR1 as MRHNA and CDR2 as SNTAGT. V was pared by 2 bases and J by 3 bases, with 9 bases between. CDR3 bases: TGTGCCAGCAGTGACGGGGGGGCAACAGATACGCAGTATTTT. This translates into CASSDGGATDTQYF.

The chain couples TRBV19 to TRBJ2-7; 8 nucleotides match TRBD2. V was clipped by 3 bases and J by 7 bases; unmatched bases: 5. CDR1 is LNHDA and CDR2 is SQIVND in the germline V gene (reference sequence). The CDR3 covers 13 residues. The CDR3: CASSMSLAGEQYF. DNA for the CDR3: TGTGCCAGTAGTATGTCTTTAGCGGGGGAGCAGTACTTC.

This clone was seen only a few times. The chain recombines TRBV6-5 with TRBJ1-5; D remains unclear. Germline CDR1 and CDR2: MNHEY and SVGAGI. V lost 5 bases to trimming and J lost 9 bases, with 14 bases between them. There are 13 residues in the CDR3. The CDR3 DNA is TGTGCCAGCAGTCGAGACAAAGGCCGGCCCCAGCATTTT. Translated, it gives CASSRDKGRPQHF.

This clone is a singleton in its sample. This rearrangement joins TRBV2 to TRBJ2-1; TRBD2 matches at 14 bases. In germline, CDR1 is SNHLY, CDR2 FYNNEI. V trimming: 5 bases; J trimming: 13 bases; junction bases outside the gene matches: 7. This CDR3 has 14 amino acids. CDR3: CASSPTSGGAEQFF. CDR3 coding DNA: TGTGCCAGCAGTCCGACTAGCGGGGGGGCCGAACAGTTCTTC. The whole variable domain, remainder taken from reference TRBV2 and TRBJ2-1, is EPEVTQTPSHQVTQMGQEVILRCVPISNHLYFYWYRQILGQKVEFLVSFYNNEISEKSEIFDDQFSVERPDGSNFTLKIRSTKLEDSAMYFCASSPTSGGAEQFFGPGTRLTVL.